Each of the 30 T cell receptor beta chains below was sequenced from the same sample in a study of T cells after yellow fever vaccination. TCRdb recomputed calls from the 5' RACE reads with MiXCR, one row per CDR3 protein. This table holds a few hundred thousand distinct CDR3 sequences, 17% found once. The specimen was PBMCs, collected less than 6 days after the first yellow fever vaccination. The receptors were gathered from a man between 18 and 29 years old who received the YFV17D yellow fever vaccine.

This clonotype was recorded a few times. This rearrangement joins TRBV9 to TRBJ2-3; D gene unclear. Germline lookup yields CDR1 SGDLS and CDR2 YYNGEE. V was shortened by 4 bases and J by 5 bases, with 17 bases between the two germline ends. CDR3 size: 15 residues. For the CDR3, the DNA is TGTGCCAGCAGCCCCCCCGCCCCCCGAGAAGATACGCAGTATTTT. Translating gives CASSPPAPREDTQYF.

The chain is built from TRBV5-1 and TRBJ2-1; the match to TRBD2 covers 10 bases. Germline assignment: CDR1 SGHRS and CDR2 YFSETQ. CDR3 length: 16 residues. V gave up 5 bases and J gave up 5 bases; unmatched junction bases: 10. The CDR3 DNA follows: TGCGCCAGCAGTCTAGTCCTAGCGGGGGCCAACAATGAGCAGTTCTTC. This codes for CASSLVLAGANNEQFF.

J is TRBJ2-7 and V is TRBV6-2 or TRBV6-3; D unclear. The germline V and J ends were trimmed by 5 bases and 6 bases, with 14 bases remaining between them. Germline V gene sequence: CDR1 MNHEY, CDR2 SVGEGT. The CDR3 spans 13 residues. CDR3 sequence reads: CASSTPGHGEQYV. For the CDR3, the DNA is TGTGCCAGCAGTACTCCCGGTCACGGCGAGCAGTACGTC.

This clonotype has just a few counts. The chain joins TRBV15 to TRBJ2-7; TRBD1 aligns across 9 bases. Germline assignment: CDR1 LNHNV and CDR2 YYDKDF (reference sequence). The CDR3 contains 16 residues. V trimming: 5 bases; J trimming: 1 base; junction bases outside the gene matches: 9. CDR3 loop: CATSLREGQGSYEQYV. The CDR3 DNA follows: TGTGCCACCAGCTTAAGGGAGGGACAGGGATCCTACGAGCAGTACGTC.

The genes are TRBV4-3 and TRBJ2-3, with D maybe TRBD1 (6 bases). The CDR3 sequence is 15 residues long. V was cut by 5 bases and J by 2 bases, with 14 bases left in between. Germline values: CDR1 LGHNA, CDR2 YSLEER. CDR3 nucleotides: TGCGCCAGCAGCGTGGGGGCGGTATACACAGATACGCAGTATTTT. Its protein product is CASSVGAVYTDTQYF.

This clonotype was found many times. The V gene is TRBV12-3 or TRBV12-4, the J gene TRBJ2-1; 12 positions agree with TRBD1. V lost 6 bases to trimming and J lost 6 bases; unmatched junction nucleotides: 6. The CDR3 consists of 15 residues. CDR3 region: CASSPGQGASNEQFF. DNA of the CDR3: TGTGCCAGCAGCCCGGGACAGGGGGCGAGCAATGAGCAGTTCTTC.

The CDR3 region has the DNA TGTGCCAGCAGCCCGGACAGGGTCTACAATGAGCAGTTCTTC. Its translation: CASSPDRVYNEQFF. The chain combines TRBV7-9 with TRBJ2-1; TRBD1 aligns across 8 bases. The CDR3 extends over 14 amino acids. The J segment lost 3 bases and the V segment lost 5 bases, leaving 3 bases of the junction unmatched. Germline-derived CDR1 and CDR2 are SEHNR and FQNEAQ (reference sequence).

The genes are TRBV7-8 and TRBJ2-6; D is unclear. Trimming took 6 bases from V and 0 from J, leaving 6 bases between them. Germline V gene sequence: CDR1 SGHVS, CDR2 FQNEAQ. This CDR3 comprises 14 residues. The DNA of the CDR3 is TGTGCCAGCAGTGAATACTCTGGGGCCAACGTCCTGACTTTC. This gives the protein CASSEYSGANVLTF. Full variable domain (outside the CDR3, taken from reference TRBV7-8 and TRBJ2-6): GAGVSQSPRYKVAKRGQDVALRCDPISGHVSLFWYQQALGQGPEFLTYFQNEAQLDKSGLPSDRFFAERPEGSVSTLKIQRTQQEDSAVYLCASSEYSGANVLTFGAGSRLTVL.

The CDR3 here is CASSYSGQGRDKYF. In nucleotides, the CDR3 is TGTGCCAGCAGCTATTCCGGACAGGGTCGCGATAAGTACTTC. V usage is TRBV7-9 and J usage is TRBJ2-5, with 8 nucleotides matching TRBD1. V lost 4 bases and J lost 12; bases outside the gene matches: 13. The CDR3 covers 14 residues. Germline V CDR1 and CDR2: SEHNR, FQNEAQ (reference sequence).

To note about this clonotype: A junction end diverges from the germline sequence, so it may reflect a read error. The chain is built from TRBV7-7 and TRBJ2-2; possibly TRBD1 or TRBD2 for D (5 bases each). Germline V gene lookup returns CDR1 SSHAT and CDR2 FNYEAQ (reference sequence). This CDR3 contains 14 residues. The DNA of the CDR3 is TGTGCTAGCAGGCCCGGGACGGACACCGGGGAGCTGTTTTTT. Protein: CASRPGTDTGELFF.

This clonotype occurred a few times. V is TRBV7-2 and J is TRBJ1-2; D ambiguous. This CDR3 comprises 15 residues. The V end lost 1 base, the J end lost 0 bases, and 9 bases lay between the germline ends. CDR1 is SGHTA and CDR2 is FQGNSA in the germline V gene. CDR3 coding DNA: TGTGCCAGCAGCTTAGGGCACGGTACTAACTATGGCTACACCTTC. It translates to CASSLGHGTNYGYTF.

This clonotype has just a few counts. The chain uses TRBV7-9 and TRBJ1-2; D gene ambiguous. Germline CDR1 and CDR2: SEHNR and FQNEAQ (reference sequence). The V end lost 5 bases, the J end lost 3 bases, and 13 bases lay between the germline ends. There are 14 residues in the CDR3. For the CDR3, the DNA is TGTGCCAGCAGCCGAGAACCAAACGACTATGGCTACACCTTC. Translated: CASSREPNDYGYTF. The full variable domain, in which reference TRBV7-9 and TRBJ1-2 provide the parts outside the CDR3, is DTGVSQNPRHKITKRGQNVTFRCDPISEHNRLYWYRQTLGQGPEFLTYFQNEAQLEKSRLLSDRFSAERPKGSFSTLEIQRTEQGDSAMYLCASSREPNDYGYTFGSGTRLTVV.

This clonotype came up a few times. The chain carries TRBV7-3 and TRBJ2-3, with TRBD2 matching 10 bases. The CDR3 is 18 amino acids. J gave up 2 bases and V 5 bases, and 13 bases lay outside the gene matches. Germline V gives CDR1 SGHTA, CDR2 FQGTGA. CDR3 sequence reads: CASSPGRASGRDTDTQYF. The CDR3 coding sequence is TGTGCCAGCAGCCCCGGGCGCGCTAGCGGGAGAGACACAGATACGCAGTATTTT.

In its sample, this clonotype was seen a few times. V usage is TRBV12-3 or TRBV12-4 and J usage is TRBJ1-4; 8 nucleotides match TRBD1. Unmatched junction bases numbered 4, after V lost 7 bases and J lost 0 bases. The CDR3 length is 15 residues. CDR3: CASIGQGATNEKLFF. CDR3 DNA sequence: TGTGCCAGCATCGGACAGGGCGCAACTAATGAAAAACTGTTTTTT.

This clonotype was seen a handful of times. The rearrangement links TRBV6-2 or TRBV6-3 to TRBJ1-6; 8 bases are shared with TRBD1. The V and J ends lost 0 bases and 1 base, in that order; junction bases with no gene match: 11. This CDR3 contains 20 residues. From germline, CDR1 is MNHEY and CDR2 SVGEGT. The CDR3 DNA sequence: TGTGCCAGCAGTTACTCCATCGGACAGGGAAGTTCATCCTATAATTCACCCCTCCACTTT. Translated, it gives CASSYSIGQGSSSYNSPLHF.

This clonotype has just a few counts. The CDR3 DNA reads TGTGCCAGCAGTGTCTTGGGGAGAGGGGAGCTGTTTTTT. It is translated as CASSVLGRGELFF. V usage is TRBV2 and J usage is TRBJ2-2; possible D gene TRBD2, 5 bases. V lost 4 bases and J 8 bases, leaving 11 bases between the germline ends. Germline lookup yields CDR1 SNHLY and CDR2 FYNNEI. This CDR3 has 13 amino acids.

The genes are TRBV7-6 and TRBJ2-1; no reliable D call. Trimming left V 5 bases short and J 4 bases short, with 15 bases between. Looked up from germline, CDR1 is SGHVS and CDR2 is FNYEAQ. The CDR3 length is 15 residues. CDR3 in DNA: TGTGCCAGCAGCCCCTTGAAAGGGAATTACAATGAGCAGTTCTTC. Amino acid sequence: CASSPLKGNYNEQFF.

The chain recombines TRBV7-2 with TRBJ2-6, with D maybe TRBD2 (5 bases). CDR3 size: 17 residues. Germline V gives CDR1 SGHTA, CDR2 FQGNSA. V was cut by 2 bases and J by 4 bases, with 15 bases left in between. The CDR3 nucleotides are TGTGCCAGCAGCTTACCCCCGGACTCTTTGGGGGCCAACGTCCTGACTTTC. Amino acids: CASSLPPDSLGANVLTF.

The rearrangement joins TRBV6-6 to TRBJ1-5; possible D gene TRBD1, 6 bases. The CDR3 runs 13 residues. V lost 7 bases and J 4 bases, leaving 11 bases between the germline ends. The germline CDR1 and CDR2 sequences are MNHNY and SVGAGI (reference sequence). The CDR3: CASKGGGNQPQHF. As DNA, the CDR3 is TGTGCCAGCAAAGGGGGGGGAAATCAGCCCCAGCATTTT.

This clonotype was recorded only once. This rearrangement joins TRBV19 to TRBJ1-1, with unresolved D. The germline CDR1 and CDR2 sequences are LNHDA and SQIVND (reference sequence). CDR3 size: 12 residues. V was shortened by 7 bases and J by 1 base, with 7 bases between the two germline ends. CDR3 region: CASKWANTEAFF. CDR3 DNA sequence: TGTGCCAGTAAGTGGGCGAACACTGAAGCTTTCTTT.

The chain joins TRBV7-3 to TRBJ2-3; D not resolved. The CDR3 length is 13 residues. V lost 4 bases and J lost 5, with 10 bases in between. Looked up from germline, CDR1 is SGHTA and CDR2 is FQGTGA. The CDR3 DNA follows: TGTGCCAGCAGCTCTATAGTGGGAGATACGCAGTATTTT. The encoded protein is CASSSIVGDTQYF.

This clonotype has only a few counts. Likely a read error: the CDR3 ends without its conserved phenylalanine or tryptophan. No DNA is shown, since the ends of the CDR3 on it are uncertain; the CDR3 is the one TCRdb lists. V gene TRBV7-9 combines with J gene TRBJ2-7; TRBD1 was called by the table and not checked on the DNA. Germline CDR1 and CDR2: SEHNR and FQNEAQ (reference sequence). The CDR3 has 12 residues if both end residues are counted. The CDR3: CASSFGQAPPVL.

The CDR3 loop is CASGGTGAYQETQYF. CDR3 coding DNA: TGCGCCAGCGGGGGGACAGGCGCGTACCAAGAGACCCAGTACTTC. The chain is built from TRBV5-1 and TRBJ2-5; TRBD1 agrees at 8 bases. The CDR3 extends over 15 amino acids. Germline CDR1 SGHRS, CDR2 YFSETQ. V lost 7 bases and J lost 0; bases outside the gene matches: 8.

In this sample, this clonotype turned up many times. This chain connects TRBV12-3 or TRBV12-4 to TRBJ1-6; D call uncertain. V lost 4 bases to trimming and J lost 0 bases, with 4 bases between them. This CDR3 spans 14 amino acids. CDR3 nucleotide sequence: TGTGCCAGCAGTTCAAGCTCCTATAATTCACCCCTCCACTTT. Translating it yields CASSSSSYNSPLHF.

This clonotype has a single count. The rearrangement uses TRBV6-2 or TRBV6-3 and TRBJ1-2; no firm D call. V was trimmed by 2 bases and J by 0 bases, leaving 10 bases between them. CDR3 length: 15 amino acids. Germline values: CDR1 MNHEY, CDR2 SVGEGT. The CDR3 protein is CASSYGPETNYGYTF. The CDR3 DNA reads as TGTGCCAGCAGTTACGGGCCCGAGACTAACTATGGCTACACCTTC.

The chain joins TRBV5-1 to TRBJ1-1; the D is unclear. The germline CDR1 and CDR2 sequences are SGHRS and YFSETQ. This CDR3 has 13 amino acids. V gave up 4 bases and J gave up 5 bases, with 12 bases separating them. CDR3 coding DNA: TGCGCCAGCAGCCCGGGGTTTGGTACTGAAGCTTTCTTT. Amino acids: CASSPGFGTEAFF.

CDR3 loop: CAWTSTGITWNQPQHF. In DNA form, the CDR3 reads TGTGCCTGGACTTCAACCGGGATCACGTGGAATCAGCCCCAGCATTTT. The chain uses TRBV30 and TRBJ1-5; D remains unclear. Trimming shortened V by 4 bases and J by 4 bases, and 20 bases separated the two germline ends. CDR1 GTSNPN and CDR2 SVGIG come from the germline V gene (reference sequence). The CDR3 extends over 16 amino acids.

This clonotype was counted ten times or more. This rearrangement joins TRBV24-1 to TRBJ2-5, with unresolved D. The V end was cut by 1 base, the J end by 5 bases, with 4 bases between. The CDR3 runs to 12 residues. Germline V gives CDR1 KGHDR, CDR2 SFDVKD. The CDR3 protein is CATSDFGETQYF. CDR3 DNA: TGTGCCACCAGTGATTTCGGGGAGACCCAGTACTTC.

The chain combines TRBV29-1 with TRBJ1-1; TRBD1 might be the D (5 bases). The CDR3 has 11 residues. Germline V CDR1 and CDR2: SQVTM, ANQGSEA. V shed 3 bases and J shed 7 bases, with 9 bases lying between them. As DNA, the CDR3 is TGCAGCGTTGACCGGGGGAGTGAAGCTTTCTTT. Translating gives CSVDRGSEAFF.

This chain links TRBV7-2 with TRBJ1-1, with D perhaps TRBD1 (5 bases). Germline CDR1 and CDR2: SGHTA and FQGNSA. Trimming took off 5 bases at V and 1 base at J, with 11 bases between the two ends. The CDR3 contains 14 residues. CDR3 nucleotide sequence: TGTGCCAGCAGCCGGGGGTTATCGAACACTGAAGCTTTCTTT. Its translation is CASSRGLSNTEAFF.